This T cell receptor beta chain was identified in a study of T cell responses to AZD1222 COVID-19 vaccine. Profiling relied on immunoSEQ multiplex PCR, and the TCRdb table lists in-frame clones only, not all of them. The sample lists fewer than 120,000 clones, 70% to 90% occurring once. Germline CDR1 SGHRS, CDR2 YFSETQ. CDR3 length equals 15 residues. V was pared by 1 base and J by 2 bases, with 12 bases between. The sample was peripheral blood, taken 28 days after the second AZD1222 dose. J is TRBJ1-2 and V is TRBV5-1; D unresolved. The origin of this receptor is an adult who received the AZD1222 COVID-19 vaccine. In DNA, the CDR3 is TGCGCCAGCAGCTTGTTGGGGAATCGAAACTATGGCTACACCTTC. Translated: CASSLLGNRNYGYTF.